What follows describes a single T cell receptor beta chain. V lost 8 bases and J lost 4; bases outside the gene matches: 5. The CDR3 is made up of 13 amino acids. Per the original methods: Estimates of nucleated cell counts were drawn from the amplification of reference gene primers. TCRdb's copy holds only in-frame clones and misses some; the assay was immunoSEQ multiplex PCR. D and trimming come from the DNA, and the V and J calls and clone size come from that table. The sample holds just over 85,000 clones, about 89% seen once. This sample stems from a study of blood T cell repertoires in COVID-19. As for the study in general: The study drew acute and convalescent COVID-19 samples from the United States, Italy and Spain. In each case, the material was cDNA or gDNA derived from T cells, B-cell-depleted T cells, or PBMCs.

The TCR originated in a middle-aged man with acute or convalescent COVID-19. Sequenced input: peripheral blood. The chain has TRBV12-3 or TRBV12-4 and TRBJ1-5, with TRBD1 identical over 7 bases. The CDR3 nucleotides are TGTGCCAGCCGGTCAGGGGGGAATCAGCCCCAGCATTTT. Amino acids: CASRSGGNQPQHF.